This T cell receptor (beta chain) was obtained from a study of shared clonotypes between healthy human individuals. The CDR3 length is 13 residues. CDR1 and CDR2 from the germline V gene are SEHNR and FQNEAQ (reference sequence). The V gene lost 1 base and the J gene lost 8 bases, with 11 bases spanning the gap. Sequencing used immunoSEQ multiplex PCR; TCRdb keeps in-frame clones, though not all of them. Counted here are 2 million to 3 million clones, 90% to 95% occurring once; the ten biggest clones make up about 0.38%. The receptor comes from a man between 18 and 29 years old in good health. Some clones in this sample may be carry-over from other donors' samples. The V call is TRBV7-9, the J call TRBJ1-1; D remains unclear. The sample consisted of naive CD4+ T cells from PBMCs. Subset noted: CD45RA+ positively selected. The CDR3 loop reads CASSLVQSTEAFF. Here the CDR3 DNA reads TGTGCCAGCAGCTTAGTACAGAGCACCGAAGCTTTCTTT.